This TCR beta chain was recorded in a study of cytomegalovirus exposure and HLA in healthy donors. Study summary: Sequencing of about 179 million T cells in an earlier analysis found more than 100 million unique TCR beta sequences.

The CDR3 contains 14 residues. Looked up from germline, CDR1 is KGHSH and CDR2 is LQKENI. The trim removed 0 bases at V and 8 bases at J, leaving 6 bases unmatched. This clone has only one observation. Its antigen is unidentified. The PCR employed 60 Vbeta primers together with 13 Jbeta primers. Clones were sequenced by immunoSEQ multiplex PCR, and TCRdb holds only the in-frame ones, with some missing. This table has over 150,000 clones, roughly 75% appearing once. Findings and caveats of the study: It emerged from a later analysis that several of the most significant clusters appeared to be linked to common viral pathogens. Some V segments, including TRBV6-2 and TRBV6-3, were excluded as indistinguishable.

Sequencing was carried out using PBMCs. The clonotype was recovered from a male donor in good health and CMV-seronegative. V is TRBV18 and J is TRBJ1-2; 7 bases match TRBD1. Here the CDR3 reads CASSPPRTGNGYTF. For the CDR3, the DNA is TGTGCCAGCTCACCACCCCGGACAGGAAACGGCTACACCTTC.